These 29 T cell receptor beta chains share one sample of origin, sequenced in a study of T cells in localized non-small cell lung cancer. The method was immunoSEQ multiplex PCR; TCRdb's version includes in-frame clones alone and lacks a portion of them. This sample carries 28,000 or so clones, over 70% of them seen once, and the ten largest clones take 9.6%. Sequenced here: peripheral blood, sampled before any cancer treatment. These receptors were obtained from a man aged 35 to 69 with stage III squamous cell lung carcinoma.

The genes are TRBV19 and TRBJ1-5; no reliable D call. The CDR3 runs 11 residues. Germline loops: CDR1 LNHDA, CDR2 SQIVND (reference sequence). Trimming pared 3 bases from V and 6 bases from J, leaving 3 bases between. CDR3 bases: TGTGCCAGTAGTATGAGTCAGCCCCAGCATTTT. It encodes CASSMSQPQHF.

V and J are TRBV7-3 and TRBJ2-3; 12 bases map to TRBD2. Germline lookup yields CDR1 SGHTA and CDR2 FQGTGA. V was clipped by 6 bases and J by 6 bases; unmatched bases: 7. The CDR3 length is 15 residues. The CDR3 DNA follows: TGTGCCAGCAGTCCTAGCGGGGGGGCCCTCGATACGCAGTATTTT. As protein: CASSPSGGALDTQYF.

The V call is TRBV7-9, the J call TRBJ1-2; 7 nucleotides match TRBD1. With 4 bases clipped from V and 0 bases from J, the junction kept 5 bases outside the gene matches. Germline V gives CDR1 SEHNR, CDR2 FQNEAQ (reference sequence). This CDR3 is 15 amino acids long. CDR3 sequence reads: CASSSMGQPNYGYTF. CDR3 bases: TGTGCCAGCAGCTCCATGGGACAGCCTAACTATGGCTACACCTTC.

The chain recombines TRBV5-8 with TRBJ1-5; perhaps TRBD1 as D (5 bases). Trimming left V 2 bases short and J 0 bases short, with 21 bases between. Germline V gene lookup returns CDR1 SGHTS and CDR2 YDEGEE. The CDR3 runs to 19 residues. As DNA, the CDR3 is TGTGCCAGCAGCTTTTACTGGGGCGGACCAAATACTAGCAATCAGCCCCAGCATTTT. Translation gives CASSFYWGGPNTSNQPQHF.

This clone was seen just once. The CDR3 sequence is CSVRGAANEKLFF. The CDR3 DNA reads as TGCAGCGTTAGGGGGGCGGCTAATGAAAAACTGTTTTTT. The chain couples TRBV29-1 to TRBJ1-4; the D gene is possibly TRBD1 (6 bases). V dropped 5 bases and J dropped 3 bases, with 10 bases sitting between them. Germline V gives CDR1 SQVTM, CDR2 ANQGSEA. The length of the CDR3 is 13 residues.

V is TRBV13 and J is TRBJ2-1, with TRBD2 identical over 7 bases. The CDR3 is 13 amino acids. The V gene's germline CDR1 is PRHDT and CDR2 FYEKMQ (reference sequence). With V trimmed by 3 bases and J by 9 bases, 5 bases remained unmatched. CDR3 DNA: TGTGCCAGCAGCTTTGAGCGGGGCAGTGAGCAGTTCTTC. Translated: CASSFERGSEQFF.

The chain is built from TRBV19 and TRBJ1-1, with TRBD1 matching 7 bases. The CDR3 has 14 residues. J lost 7 bases, V lost 10 bases, and 15 bases had no gene match. In germline, CDR1 is LNHDA, CDR2 SQIVND (reference sequence). The CDR3 coding sequence is TGTGCCACCCGTTCCGAGGGACAGACAGGTGAAGCTTTCTTT. As protein: CATRSEGQTGEAFF.

The chain recombines TRBV10-3 with TRBJ1-2, with TRBD1 identical over 10 bases. Germline V gives CDR1 ENHRY, CDR2 SYGVKD. CDR3 length: 13 residues. Trimming cost V 11 bases and J 4 bases; bases outside gene matches: 7. Here the CDR3 reads CAARQGAVYGYTF. For the CDR3, the DNA is TGTGCCGCCAGACAGGGGGCAGTCTATGGCTACACCTTC.

This chain joins TRBV5-1 and TRBJ2-1, with 10 positions matching TRBD2. This CDR3 is built from 16 residues. The V gene end was trimmed by 1 base and the J gene end by 4 bases; junction bases not matched to a gene: 5. CDR1 is SGHRS, CDR2 YFSETQ, per germline. The CDR3 protein is CASSLTPSGSYNEQFF. The CDR3, as DNA: TGCGCCAGCAGCTTGACGCCTAGCGGGAGTTACAATGAGCAGTTCTTC.

As regards this clone: The germline gene is not matched at one end of the junction; a read error may be the cause. The chain has TRBV7-7 and TRBJ1-5; D unresolved. Per the germline V gene, CDR1 is SSHAT and CDR2 is FNYEAQ (reference sequence). The CDR3 is made up of 13 amino acids. DNA of the CDR3: TGTGCTAGCAGCGCTAATGTTGCTCAGCCCCAGCATTTT. This sequence encodes CASSANVAQPQHF.

The J gene is TRBJ2-5, the V gene TRBV18; no firm D call. Germline V gene data show CDR1 as KGHSH and CDR2 as LQKENI. The CDR3 consists of 12 residues. With 6 bases removed from V and 3 bases from J, the gap between germline ends came to 8 bases. The chain's CDR3 is CASSLSEETQYF. The CDR3 DNA sequence: TGTGCCAGCTCCCTATCCGAAGAGACCCAGTACTTC.

J is TRBJ2-1 and V is TRBV18, with a weak D call TRBD2 (7 bases). Between the trimmed V and J ends, which lost 0 bases and 5 bases, there was a span of 14 bases. The CDR3 loop spans 16 amino acids. CDR1 and CDR2 (germline): KGHSH, LQKENI. The CDR3 nucleotides are TGTGCCAGCTCACCACCACAGGGAGGGGTCAACAATGAGCAGTTCTTC. The encoded protein is CASSPPQGGVNNEQFF.

This clone was picked up one time. V and J are TRBV6-1 and TRBJ1-5, with 8 bases lining up with TRBD1. V shed 3 bases and J 6 bases; nucleotides not matched to a gene: 4. The germline gives CDR1 MNHNS, CDR2 SASEGT. This CDR3 contains 14 residues. The CDR3: CASSERTGGQPQHF. The DNA of the CDR3 is TGTGCCAGCAGTGAGAGAACAGGGGGTCAGCCCCAGCATTTT.

Regarding this clone: In the same sample, other DNA sequences code for this CDR3. The rearrangement links TRBV29-1 to TRBJ2-5, with TRBD1 as a possible D gene (6 bases). The germline V and J ends were trimmed by 6 bases and 4 bases, with 12 bases remaining between them. This CDR3 is 12 amino acids long. From germline, CDR1 is SQVTM and CDR2 ANQGSEA. CDR3 sequence reads: CSVVRGGETQYF. The CDR3 DNA sequence: TGCAGCGTGGTCAGGGGTGGAGAGACCCAGTACTTC.

This chain connects TRBV10-3 to TRBJ2-7; possible D gene TRBD1, 6 bases. The germline CDR1 and CDR2 sequences are ENHRY and SYGVKD. This CDR3 is 13 amino acids long. Trimming took off 3 bases at V and 4 bases at J, with 10 bases between the two ends. CDR3 nucleotides: TGTGCCATCAGTGATGTAGGACAGTACGAGCAGTACGTC. Its translation: CAISDVGQYEQYV.

This clone was counted once. This chain uses TRBV6-5 with TRBJ2-5; D perhaps matches TRBD1 (5 bases). Germline V gene data show CDR1 as MNHEY and CDR2 as SVGAGI. This CDR3 is built from 14 residues. The V end was cut by 5 bases, the J end by 1 base, with 11 bases between. CDR3 amino acids: CASSPRGSQETQYF. CDR3 sequence (DNA): TGTGCCAGCAGTCCAAGGGGATCCCAAGAGACCCAGTACTTC.

The chain has TRBV15 and TRBJ1-2; no definite D call. This CDR3 has 14 residues. The germline V and J ends were trimmed by 7 bases and 0 bases, with 12 bases remaining between them. Germline V lookup: CDR1 LNHNV, CDR2 YYDKDF (reference sequence). This CDR3 reads CATKERVANYGYTF. The CDR3 nucleotides are TGTGCCACCAAGGAGAGGGTAGCTAACTATGGCTACACCTTC.

CDR3 region: CASSFQGGNTEAFF. Written as DNA, the CDR3 is TGTGCCAGCAGTTTTCAGGGAGGAAACACTGAAGCTTTCTTT. The gene calls are TRBV28 and TRBJ1-1, with a tentative D call TRBD1 (5 bases). The CDR3 is made up of 14 amino acids. V shed 3 bases and J shed 2 bases, with 10 bases lying between them. Germline-derived CDR1 and CDR2 are MDHEN and SYDVKM. Filled out from reference TRBV28 and TRBJ1-1, the complete variable domain reads DVKVTQSSRYLVKRTGEKVFLECVQDMDHENMFWYRQDPGLGLRLIYFSYDVKMKEKGDIPEGYSVSREKKERFSLILESASTNQTSMYLCASSFQGGNTEAFFGQGTRLTVV.

This chain uses TRBV7-8 with TRBJ2-5, with a weak D call TRBD1 (5 bases). The CDR3 length is 14 residues. Germline V gives CDR1 SGHVS, CDR2 FQNEAQ. The V end lost 3 bases, the J end lost 7 bases, and 15 bases lay between the germline ends. The DNA of the CDR3 is TGTGCCAGCAGCTTCTTGACAGAGCGAGGGACCCAGTACTTC. This gives the protein CASSFLTERGTQYF.

This sequence joins TRBV10-1 and TRBJ2-3; TRBD2 matches at 9 bases. Trimming took 4 bases from V and 0 from J; bases not matched to a gene: 5. Germline lookup yields CDR1 WNHNN and CDR2 SYGVQD (reference sequence). The CDR3 totals 16 residues. The DNA of the CDR3 is TGCGCCAGCAGTGCTAGCGGGGTCCGGAGCACAGATACGCAGTATTTT. It codes for CASSASGVRSTDTQYF.

The chain employs TRBV7-9 and TRBJ2-4; 9 positions agree with TRBD2. The germline CDR1 and CDR2 sequences are SEHNR and FQNEAQ (reference sequence). The CDR3 spans 15 residues. Trimming removed 6 bases from V and 8 bases from J; junction bases left unmatched: 11. CDR3 region: CASRTWREGSYIQYF. The CDR3, as DNA: TGTGCCAGCAGGACCTGGCGGGAGGGCTCTTACATTCAGTACTTC.

The table lists this clone with a few counts. This chain joins TRBV6-6 and TRBJ2-6, with D unresolved. CDR1 and CDR2 (germline): MNHNY, SVGAGI (reference sequence). V lost 6 bases, J lost 0 bases, and 9 bases lay in between. The CDR3 totals 15 residues. The CDR3 spells CASSTLNSGANVLTF. CDR3 nucleotide sequence: TGTGCCAGCAGCACACTTAACTCTGGGGCCAACGTCCTGACTTTC.

The rearrangement uses TRBV28 and TRBJ2-1, with no clear D. The CDR3 spans 11 residues. CDR1 MDHEN and CDR2 SYDVKM come from the germline V gene. V was cut by 1 base and J by 9 bases, with 4 bases left in between. The CDR3 coding sequence is TGTGCCAGCAGTTTATCTGTTGAGCAGTTCTTC. Amino acid sequence: CASSLSVEQFF.

The CDR3 sequence: CASSPGTPNTEAFF. The CDR3 nucleotides read TGTGCCAGCAGTCCAGGGACACCAAACACTGAAGCTTTCTTT. The chain joins TRBV28 to TRBJ1-1, with a weak D call TRBD1 (6 bases). Germline CDR1 MDHEN, CDR2 SYDVKM. V lost 5 bases and J lost 2, with 12 bases in between. The CDR3 length is 14 residues.

The V call is TRBV5-3, the J call TRBJ2-3; D gene ambiguous. TRBV5-3 is assigned to the ORF class and has an uncertain function. This CDR3 has 17 residues. Trimming took off 1 base at V and 2 bases at J, with 17 bases between the two ends. CDR3 DNA: TGTGCCAGAAGCTTGAAGTCACTGTGGTTTCTCACAGATACGCAGTATTTT. Protein sequence: CARSLKSLWFLTDTQYF.

The chain couples TRBV6-5 to TRBJ1-6; D is unresolved. The ends were cut back, 2 bases at V and 3 bases at J, with 11 bases in the middle. The CDR3 consists of 16 residues. Per germline, CDR1 MNHEY and CDR2 SVGAGI. Here the CDR3 reads CASSYSGRGYNSPLHF. The DNA of the CDR3 is TGTGCCAGCAGTTACAGCGGCCGGGGCTATAATTCACCCCTCCACTTT.

V is TRBV13 and J is TRBJ1-5; D not resolved. V shed 0 bases and J shed 6 bases, with 12 bases lying between them. Per the germline V gene, CDR1 is PRHDT and CDR2 is FYEKMQ (reference sequence). CDR3 length: 15 amino acids. The CDR3 coding sequence is TGTGCCAGCAGCTTAGGCCTCGGGGAGGTTCAGCCCCAGCATTTT. It specifies CASSLGLGEVQPQHF.

In DNA form, the CDR3 reads TGCGCCAGCAGCCAAGAAAATTCCAATGAGCAGTTCTTC. It is translated as CASSQENSNEQFF. J is TRBJ2-1 and V is TRBV4-1; no clear D gene. The length of the CDR3 is 13 residues. Germline assignment: CDR1 MGHRA and CDR2 YSYEKL. Trimming cost V 0 bases and J 6 bases, with 6 bases left between them.

The chain joins TRBV5-4 to TRBJ2-1, with 7 bases aligning to TRBD1. V was pared by 4 bases and J by 3 bases, with 4 bases of the junction left unmatched. Germline assignment: CDR1 SGHNT and CDR2 YYREEE (reference sequence). The CDR3 extends over 14 amino acids. DNA of the CDR3: TGTGCCAGCAGCCCGACAGGGCACTACAATGAGCAGTTCTTC. It specifies CASSPTGHYNEQFF.